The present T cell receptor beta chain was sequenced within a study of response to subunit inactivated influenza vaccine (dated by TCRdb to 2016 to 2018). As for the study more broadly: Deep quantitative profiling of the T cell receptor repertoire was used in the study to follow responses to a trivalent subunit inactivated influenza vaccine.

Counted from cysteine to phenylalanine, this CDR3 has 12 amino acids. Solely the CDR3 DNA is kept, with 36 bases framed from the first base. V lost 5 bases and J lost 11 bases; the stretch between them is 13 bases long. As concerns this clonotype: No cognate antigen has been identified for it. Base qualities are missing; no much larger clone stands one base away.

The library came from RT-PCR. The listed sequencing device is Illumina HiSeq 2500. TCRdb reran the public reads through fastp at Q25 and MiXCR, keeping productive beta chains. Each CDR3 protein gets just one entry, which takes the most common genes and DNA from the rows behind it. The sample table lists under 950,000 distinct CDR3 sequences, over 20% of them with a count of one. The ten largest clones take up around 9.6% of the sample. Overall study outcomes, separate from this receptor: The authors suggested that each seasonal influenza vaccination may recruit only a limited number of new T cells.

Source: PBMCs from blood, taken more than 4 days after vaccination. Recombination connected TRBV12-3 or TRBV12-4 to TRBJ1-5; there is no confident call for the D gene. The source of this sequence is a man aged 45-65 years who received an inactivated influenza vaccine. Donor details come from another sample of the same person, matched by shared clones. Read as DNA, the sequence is TGTGCCAGCAGTAGCTCCCCCGGGACCCAGCATTTT. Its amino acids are CASSSSPGTQHF.